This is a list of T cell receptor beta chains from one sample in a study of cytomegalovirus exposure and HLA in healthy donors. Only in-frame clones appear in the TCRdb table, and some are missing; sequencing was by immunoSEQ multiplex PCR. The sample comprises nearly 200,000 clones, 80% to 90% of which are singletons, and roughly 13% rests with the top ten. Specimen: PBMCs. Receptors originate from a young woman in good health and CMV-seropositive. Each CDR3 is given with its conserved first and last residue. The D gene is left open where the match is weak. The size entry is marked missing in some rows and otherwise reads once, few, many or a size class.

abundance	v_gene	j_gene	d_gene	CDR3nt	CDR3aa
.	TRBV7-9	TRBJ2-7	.	TGTGCCAGCAGCTTGGCAGGAAACTTTTACGAGCAGTACTTC	CASSLAGNFYEQYF
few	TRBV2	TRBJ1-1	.	TGTGCCAGCAGTCCAGGAGGTATGAACACTGAAGCTTTCTTT	CASSPGGMNTEAFF
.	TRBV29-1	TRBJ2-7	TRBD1	TGCAGCGTTGAAGATCCCGGACAGGGTTTCGAGCAGTACTTC	CSVEDPGQGFEQYF
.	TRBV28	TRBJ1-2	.	TGTGCCAGCAGTCCTTTTCAGGCCCACTATGGCTACACCTTC	CASSPFQAHYGYTF
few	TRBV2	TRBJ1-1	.	TGTGCCAGCAGTGAAGGACACGGCACTGAAGCTTTCTTT	CASSEGHGTEAFF
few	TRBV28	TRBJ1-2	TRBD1	TGTGCCAGCAGTTTGGCACAGGGGCCTGGCTACACCTTC	CASSLAQGPGYTF
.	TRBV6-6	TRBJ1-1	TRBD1	TGTGCCAGCAGTTACTACTCCGGGACAGCTAACACTGAAGCTTTCTTT	CASSYYSGTANTEAFF
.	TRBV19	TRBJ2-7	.	TGTGCCAGCTCCCAGGCAGGGTTATACGAGCAGTACTTC	CASSQAGLYEQYF
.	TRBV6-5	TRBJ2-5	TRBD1	TGTGCCAGCAGTAAGACAGGGACGGAGACCCAGTACTTC	CASSKTGTETQYF
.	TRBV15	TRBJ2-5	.	TGTGCCACCGTCGGGAGCGGAGAGACCCAGTACTTC	CATVGSGETQYF
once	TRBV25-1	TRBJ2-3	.	TGTGCCAGCAGTGAAGGGCTAGCGTGGACGCAGTATTTT	CASSEGLAWTQYF
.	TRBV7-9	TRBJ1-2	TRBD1	TGTGCCAGCAGCTTCGAGGACAGGGTTGGCTACACCTTC	CASSFEDRVGYTF
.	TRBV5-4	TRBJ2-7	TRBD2	TGTGCCAGCAGCCCTATAGCGGGATCCTACGAGCAGTACTTC	CASSPIAGSYEQYF
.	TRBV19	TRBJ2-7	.	TGTGCCAGTAGTACAGGGGACTCCTACGAGCAGTACTTC	CASSTGDSYEQYF
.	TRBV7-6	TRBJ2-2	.	TGTGCCAGCAGCTTAGTCAGGAACACCGGGGAGCTGTTTTTT	CASSLVRNTGELFF
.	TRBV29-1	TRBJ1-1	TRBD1	TGCAGCGTTGACGTCGGGACAGGCAAAAGACAAGTCACTGAAGCTTTCTTT	CSVDVGTGKRQVTEAFF
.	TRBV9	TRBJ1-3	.	TGTGCCAGCAGCGTAAAGGACAGAGTCTCTGGAAACACCATATATTTT	CASSVKDRVSGNTIYF
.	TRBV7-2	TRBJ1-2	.	TGTGCCAGCAGCCTTGACAATAACTATGGCTACACCTTC	CASSLDNNYGYTF
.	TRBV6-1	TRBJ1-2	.	TGTGCCAGCAGTGAACGCAGGACAGCCAGCTATGGCTACACCTTC	CASSERRTASYGYTF
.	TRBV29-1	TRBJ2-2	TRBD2	TGCAGCGTGGGGCGGGCTAGCGGGAACACCGGGGAGCTGTTTTTT	CSVGRASGNTGELFF
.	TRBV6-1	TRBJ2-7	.	TGTGCCAGCAGTGAATTTTGGCAGAGGTTTGGGGAGCAGTACTTC	CASSEFWQRFGEQYF
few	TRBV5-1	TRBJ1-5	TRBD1	TGCGCCAGCAGCTTGGAGGGACAGCTAAATCAGCCCCAGCATTTT	CASSLEGQLNQPQHF
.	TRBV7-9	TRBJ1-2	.	TGTGCCAGCAGCCGGCGGGAGAGTTTATATGGCTACACCTTC	CASSRRESLYGYTF
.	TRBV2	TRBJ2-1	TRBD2	TGTGCCAGCGAAGGACTAGCCGGTGATGAGCAGTTCTTC	CASEGLAGDEQFF
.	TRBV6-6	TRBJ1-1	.	TGTGCCAGCAACGACCGGGGTGAGAACACTGAAGCTTTCTTT	CASNDRGENTEAFF
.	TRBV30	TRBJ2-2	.	TGTGCCTGGAGGAGGGGGAGCGCCGGGGAGCTGTTTTTT	CAWRRGSAGELFF
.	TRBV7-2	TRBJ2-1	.	TGTGCCAGCAGCTTATTGATAGGGGCGGCAATTCTCAATGAGCAGTTCTTC	CASSLLIGAAILNEQFF
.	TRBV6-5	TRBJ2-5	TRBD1	TGTGCCAGCAGTTACTCGAGCAGGGGGCAGCGGGAGACCCAGTACTTC	CASSYSSRGQRETQYF
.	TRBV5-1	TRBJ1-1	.	TGCGCCAGCAGCTTGGGGGGGCGCGAGACTGAAGCTTTCTTT	CASSLGGRETEAFF
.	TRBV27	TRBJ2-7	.	TGTGCCAGCAGTTTATCGGGGACACTAGCCTACGAGCAGTACTTC	CASSLSGTLAYEQYF
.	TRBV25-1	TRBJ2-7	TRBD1	TGTGCCAGCAGCGATACACGGACAGGCTTCTCCGAGCAGTACTTC	CASSDTRTGFSEQYF
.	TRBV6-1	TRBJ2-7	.	TGTGCCAGCTTACAGTGGAACTACGAGCAGTACTTC	CASLQWNYEQYF
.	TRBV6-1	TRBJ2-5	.	TGTGCCAGCAGTGAAGGTCCAGGGATGGAGACCCAGTACTTC	CASSEGPGMETQYF
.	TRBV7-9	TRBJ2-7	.	TGTGCCAGCAGCCCACTCGGGGGAGGCTACGAGCAGTACTTC	CASSPLGGGYEQYF
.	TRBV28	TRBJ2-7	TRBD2	TGTGCCAGCAGTTTGGGACTAGCGGGAGCATACGGGCAGCAGTACTTC	CASSLGLAGAYGQQYF
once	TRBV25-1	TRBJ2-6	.	TGTGCCAGCAGTGTTAGCTCTGGGGCCAACGTCCTGACTTTC	CASSVSSGANVLTF
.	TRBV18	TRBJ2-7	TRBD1	TGTGCCAGCTCACCTAGACAGGGGGAGGACTACGAGCAGTACTTC	CASSPRQGEDYEQYF
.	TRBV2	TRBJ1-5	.	TGTGCCAGCAGTCTGGACTCCGCTCAGCCCCAGCATTTT	CASSLDSAQPQHF
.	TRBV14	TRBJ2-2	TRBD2	TGTGCCAGCAGCCAAGGCCGGAACTTAGCGGGAGGGCATGGCGGGGAGCTGTTTTTT	CASSQGRNLAGGHGGELFF
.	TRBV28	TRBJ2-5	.	TGTGCCAGCAGGGGGCATGGAAGGGAGACCCAGTACTTC	CASRGHGRETQYF